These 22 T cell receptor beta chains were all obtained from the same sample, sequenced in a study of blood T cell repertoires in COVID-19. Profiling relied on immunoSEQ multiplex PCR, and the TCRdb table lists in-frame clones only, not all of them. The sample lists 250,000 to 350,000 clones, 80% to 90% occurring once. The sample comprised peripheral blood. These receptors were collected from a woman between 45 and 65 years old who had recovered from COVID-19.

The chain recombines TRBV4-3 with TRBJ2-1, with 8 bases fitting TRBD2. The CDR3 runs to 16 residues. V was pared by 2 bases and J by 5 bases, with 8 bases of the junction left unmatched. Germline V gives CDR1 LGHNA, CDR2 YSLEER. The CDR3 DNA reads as TGCGCCAGCAGCCAACTCCACATAGCGGGACACAATGAGCAGTTCTTC. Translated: CASSQLHIAGHNEQFF.

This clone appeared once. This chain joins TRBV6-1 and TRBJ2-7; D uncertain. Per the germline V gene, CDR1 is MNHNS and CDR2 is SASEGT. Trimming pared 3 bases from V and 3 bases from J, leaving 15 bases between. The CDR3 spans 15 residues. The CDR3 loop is CASSDPRSFGYEQYF. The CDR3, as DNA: TGTGCCAGCAGTGACCCACGGAGCTTTGGCTACGAGCAGTACTTC.

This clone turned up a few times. In DNA, the CDR3 is TGTGCCAGCAGCCAGGGGACAGGAGCTAACTATGGCTACACCTTC. Protein: CASSQGTGANYGYTF. V is TRBV4-2 and J is TRBJ1-2; TRBD1 matches at 8 bases. Germline V gene lookup returns CDR1 LGHNA and CDR2 YNFKEQ. Trimming at V came to 3 bases and at J to 0 bases, leaving 3 bases not matched to a gene. This CDR3 has 15 residues.

CDR3 amino acids: CASSLGTGVNTEAFF. The DNA of the CDR3 is TGTGCCAGCTCACTCGGGACAGGTGTGAACACTGAAGCTTTCTTT. The rearrangement joins TRBV18 to TRBJ1-1; 8 bases are shared with TRBD1. The germline V gene has CDR1 KGHSH and CDR2 LQKENI. This CDR3 is 15 amino acids long. The V segment lost 4 bases and the J segment 0 bases; nucleotides outside the gene matches: 4.

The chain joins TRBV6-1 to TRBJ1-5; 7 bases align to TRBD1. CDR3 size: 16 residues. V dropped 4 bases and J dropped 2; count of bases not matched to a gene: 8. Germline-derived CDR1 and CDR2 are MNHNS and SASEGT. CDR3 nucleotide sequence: TGTGCCAGCAGTGCGCTGACAGGGATCCGCAATCAGCCCCAGCATTTT. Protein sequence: CASSALTGIRNQPQHF.

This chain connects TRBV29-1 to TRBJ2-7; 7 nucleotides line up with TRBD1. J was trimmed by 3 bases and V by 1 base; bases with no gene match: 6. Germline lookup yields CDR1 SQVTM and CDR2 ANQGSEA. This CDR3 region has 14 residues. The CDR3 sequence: CSVEAGTEDYEQYF. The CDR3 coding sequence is TGCAGCGTTGAAGCCGGGACAGAAGACTACGAGCAGTACTTC.

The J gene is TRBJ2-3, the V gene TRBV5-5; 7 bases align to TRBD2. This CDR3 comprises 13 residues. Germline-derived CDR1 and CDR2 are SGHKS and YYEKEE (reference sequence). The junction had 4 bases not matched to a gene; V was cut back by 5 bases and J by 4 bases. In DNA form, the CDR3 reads TGTGCCAGCAGGTTTCGGGAGGCAGATACGCAGTATTTT. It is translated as CASRFREADTQYF.

The CDR3 reads CASTRGGTHTEAFF. CDR3 nucleotide sequence: TGTGCCAGCACCCGGGGGGGGACACACACTGAAGCTTTCTTT. The chain employs TRBV28 and TRBJ1-1, with a possible D match to TRBD1 (6 bases). The CDR3 covers 14 residues. CDR1 is MDHEN and CDR2 is SYDVKM in the germline V gene. The V and J ends lost 7 bases and 3 bases respectively, with 15 bases between them.

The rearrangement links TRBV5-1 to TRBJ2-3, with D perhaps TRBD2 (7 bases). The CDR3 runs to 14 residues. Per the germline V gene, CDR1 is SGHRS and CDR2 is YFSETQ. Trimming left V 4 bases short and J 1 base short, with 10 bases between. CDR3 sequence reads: CASSPGGRTDTQYF. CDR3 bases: TGCGCCAGCAGCCCGGGGGGCCGCACAGATACGCAGTATTTT.

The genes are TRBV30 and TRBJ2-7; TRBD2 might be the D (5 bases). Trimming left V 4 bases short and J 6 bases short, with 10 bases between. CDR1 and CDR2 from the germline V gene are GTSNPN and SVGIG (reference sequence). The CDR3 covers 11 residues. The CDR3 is CAWTVGGEQYF. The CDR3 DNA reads TGTGCCTGGACTGTAGGAGGCGAGCAGTACTTC.

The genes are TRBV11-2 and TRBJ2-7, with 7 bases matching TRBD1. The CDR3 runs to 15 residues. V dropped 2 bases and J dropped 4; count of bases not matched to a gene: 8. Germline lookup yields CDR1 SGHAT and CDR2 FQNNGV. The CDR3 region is CASSLTGTADYEQYF. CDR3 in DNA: TGTGCCAGCAGCTTAACCGGGACAGCTGATTACGAGCAGTACTTC.

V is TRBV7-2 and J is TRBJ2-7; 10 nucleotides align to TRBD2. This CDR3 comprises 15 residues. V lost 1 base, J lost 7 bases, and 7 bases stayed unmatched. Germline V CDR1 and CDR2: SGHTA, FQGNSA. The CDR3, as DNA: TGTGCCAGCAGCTTAGATCCTAGCGGGGGTTATGAGCAGTACTTC. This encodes CASSLDPSGGYEQYF.

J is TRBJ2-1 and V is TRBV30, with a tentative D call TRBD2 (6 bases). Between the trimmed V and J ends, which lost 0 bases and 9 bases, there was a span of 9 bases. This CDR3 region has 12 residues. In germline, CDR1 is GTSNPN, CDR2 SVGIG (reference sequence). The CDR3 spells CAWSVGGIEQFF. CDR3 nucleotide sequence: TGTGCCTGGAGTGTAGGCGGGATTGAGCAGTTCTTC.

The CDR3 loop reads CASSLGGLALQETQYF. CDR3 DNA sequence: TGTGCCAGCAGCTTGGGGGGACTAGCGCTACAAGAGACCCAGTACTTC. The chain joins TRBV11-2 to TRBJ2-5; 10 bases align to TRBD2. Trimming at V came to 3 bases and at J to 2 bases, leaving 6 bases not matched to a gene. The CDR3 loop spans 16 amino acids. Per germline, CDR1 SGHAT and CDR2 FQNNGV.

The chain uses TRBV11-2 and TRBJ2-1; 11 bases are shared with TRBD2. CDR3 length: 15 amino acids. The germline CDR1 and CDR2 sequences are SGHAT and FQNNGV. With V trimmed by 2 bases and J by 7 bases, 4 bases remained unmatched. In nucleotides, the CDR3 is TGTGCCAGCAGCTTAACTAGCGGGAGTTTTAATGAGCAGTTCTTC. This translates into CASSLTSGSFNEQFF.

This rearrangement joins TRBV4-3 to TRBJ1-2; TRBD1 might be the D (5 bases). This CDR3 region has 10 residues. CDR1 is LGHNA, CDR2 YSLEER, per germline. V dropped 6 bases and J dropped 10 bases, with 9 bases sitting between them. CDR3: CASRGGDYTF. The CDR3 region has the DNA TGCGCCAGCAGGGGGGGGGACTACACCTTC.

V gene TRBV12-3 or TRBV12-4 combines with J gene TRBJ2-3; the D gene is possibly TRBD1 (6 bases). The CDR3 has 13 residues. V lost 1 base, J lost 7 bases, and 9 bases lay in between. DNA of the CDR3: TGTGCCAGCAGTTTAGGGGGGCGCCATACGCAGTATTTT. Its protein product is CASSLGGRHTQYF.

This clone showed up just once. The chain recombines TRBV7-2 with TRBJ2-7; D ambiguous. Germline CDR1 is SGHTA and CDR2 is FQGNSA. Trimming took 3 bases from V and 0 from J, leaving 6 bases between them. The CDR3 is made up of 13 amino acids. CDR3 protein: CASSFAGSYEQYF. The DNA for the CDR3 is TGTGCCAGCAGCTTCGCCGGCTCCTACGAGCAGTACTTC.

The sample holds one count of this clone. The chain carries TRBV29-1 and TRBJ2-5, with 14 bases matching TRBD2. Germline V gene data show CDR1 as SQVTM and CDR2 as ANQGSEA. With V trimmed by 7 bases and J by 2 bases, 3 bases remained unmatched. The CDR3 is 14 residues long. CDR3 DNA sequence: TGCAGCGCCGGACTAGCGGGAGGTCAAGAGACCCAGTACTTC. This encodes CSAGLAGGQETQYF.

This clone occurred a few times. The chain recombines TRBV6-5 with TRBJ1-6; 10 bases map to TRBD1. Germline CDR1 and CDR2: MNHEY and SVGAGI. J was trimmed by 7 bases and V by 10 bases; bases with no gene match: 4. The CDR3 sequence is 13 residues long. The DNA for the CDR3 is TGTGCCACCAGGACAGGGGGGAATTCACCCCTCCACTTT. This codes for CATRTGGNSPLHF.

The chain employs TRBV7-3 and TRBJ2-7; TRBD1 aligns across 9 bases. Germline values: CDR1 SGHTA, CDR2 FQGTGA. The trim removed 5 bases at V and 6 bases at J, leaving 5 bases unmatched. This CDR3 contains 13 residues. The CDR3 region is CASSLGTGSEQYF. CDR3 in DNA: TGTGCCAGCAGCCTCGGGACAGGGTCCGAGCAGTACTTC.

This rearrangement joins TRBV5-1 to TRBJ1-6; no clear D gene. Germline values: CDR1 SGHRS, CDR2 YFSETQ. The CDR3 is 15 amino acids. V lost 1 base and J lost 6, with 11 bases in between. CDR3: CASSLQSQVNSPLHF. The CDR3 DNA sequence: TGCGCCAGCAGCTTGCAGTCGCAGGTTAATTCACCCCTCCACTTT.